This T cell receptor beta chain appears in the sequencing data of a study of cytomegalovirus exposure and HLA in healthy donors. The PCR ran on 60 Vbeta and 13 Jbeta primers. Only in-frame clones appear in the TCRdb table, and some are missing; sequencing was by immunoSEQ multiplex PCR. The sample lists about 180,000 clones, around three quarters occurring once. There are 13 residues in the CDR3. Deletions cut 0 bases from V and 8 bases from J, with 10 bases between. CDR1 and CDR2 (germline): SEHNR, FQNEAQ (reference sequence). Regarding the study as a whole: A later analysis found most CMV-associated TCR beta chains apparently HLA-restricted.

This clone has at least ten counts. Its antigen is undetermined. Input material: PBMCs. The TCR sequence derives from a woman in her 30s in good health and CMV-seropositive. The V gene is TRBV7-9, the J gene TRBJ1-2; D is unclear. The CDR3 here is CASSLAVARGYTF. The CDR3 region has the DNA TGTGCCAGCAGCTTAGCAGTCGCCCGGGGCTACACCTTC.